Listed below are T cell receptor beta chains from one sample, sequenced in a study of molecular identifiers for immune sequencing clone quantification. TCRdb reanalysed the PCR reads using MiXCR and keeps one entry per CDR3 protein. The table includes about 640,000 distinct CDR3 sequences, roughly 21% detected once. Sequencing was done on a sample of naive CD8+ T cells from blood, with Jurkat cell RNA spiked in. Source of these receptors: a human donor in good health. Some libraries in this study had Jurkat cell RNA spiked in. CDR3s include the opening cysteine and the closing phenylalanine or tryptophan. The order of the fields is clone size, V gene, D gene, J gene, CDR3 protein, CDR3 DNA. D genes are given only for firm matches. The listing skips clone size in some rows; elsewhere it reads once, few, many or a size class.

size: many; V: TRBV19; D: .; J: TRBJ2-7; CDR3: CASSPRIYYEQYF; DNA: TGTGCCAGTAGTCCCCGAATCTACTACGAGCAGTACTTC
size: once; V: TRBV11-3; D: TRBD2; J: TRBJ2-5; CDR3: CASSTGTSGPVETQYF; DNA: TGTGCCAGCAGCACAGGGACTAGCGGGCCAGTAGAGACCCAGTACTTC
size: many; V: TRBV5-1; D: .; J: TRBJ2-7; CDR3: CASSLTGPYEQYF; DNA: TGCGCCAGCAGCTTAACAGGGCCCTACGAGCAGTACTTC
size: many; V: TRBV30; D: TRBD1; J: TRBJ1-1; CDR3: CAWHQSQGPLMNTEAFF; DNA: TGTGCCTGGCACCAATCACAGGGGCCCCTCATGAACACTGAAGCTTTCTTT
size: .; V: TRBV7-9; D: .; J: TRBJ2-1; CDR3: CASSLDGATGWWEQFF; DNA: TGTGCCAGCAGCCTAGATGGGGCCACTGGATGGTGGGAGCAGTTCTTC
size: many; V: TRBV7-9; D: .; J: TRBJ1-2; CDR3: CASSLELFGYTF; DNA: TGTGCCAGCAGCCTAGAATTATTTGGCTACACCTTC
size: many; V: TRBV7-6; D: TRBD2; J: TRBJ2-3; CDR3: CASSLLAGESDTQYF; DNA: TGTGCCAGCAGCTTACTAGCGGGAGAATCAGATACGCAGTATTTT
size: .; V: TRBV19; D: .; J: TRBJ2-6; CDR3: CASSSGGRSGVNVLTF; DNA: TGTGCCAGTAGTTCCGGGGGACGGTCTGGGGTCAACGTCCTGACTTTC
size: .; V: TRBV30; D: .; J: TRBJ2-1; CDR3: CAWTNTPGNEQFF; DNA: TGTGCCTGGACAAACACCCCCGGGAATGAGCAGTTCTTC
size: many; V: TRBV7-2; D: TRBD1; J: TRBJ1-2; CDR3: CASSYRDRGLDGYTF; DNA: TGTGCCAGCAGCTACCGGGACAGGGGGTTGGATGGCTACACCTTC